This entry lists 5 T cell receptor beta chains sequenced from one sample in a study of tissue T cells after allogeneic stem cell transplantation. The data were produced by immunoSEQ multiplex PCR, yet TCRdb's version contains in-frame clones alone and is incomplete. The sample records about 8,700 clones, roughly 44% being singletons. The time point denotes: mouse harvest day 7 after allogeneic transplant. Mouse grafts combined 10^7 T-cell-depleted bone marrow cells with 10^6 splenic CD5+ T cells. Sequenced input: skin. The receptors shown here come from a female BALB/c mouse given C57BL/6 T cells with graft-versus-host disease after an allogeneic hematopoietic cell transplant.

The sample holds a few counts of this clone. Mouse germline and gene names are used. The read ends 1 residue shy of where the CDR3 ends; the end is completed using the germline J gene. The chain uses TRBV1 and TRBJ1-3, with D possibly being TRBD1 (6 bases). The V gene lost 5 bases and the J gene lost 0 bases, with 11 bases spanning the gap. CDR1 is NSQYPW, CDR2 LRSPGD, per germline (reference sequence). This CDR3 spans 15 amino acids. CDR3 bases read: TGCACCTGCAGTCAGGGGCCTAATTCTGGAAATACGCTCTAT. This translates into CTCSQGPNSGNTLY. The full CDR3 sequence reads CTCSQGPNSGNTLYF.

On this clone: Gene names are mouse gene names. With the read ending 1 residue before the CDR3 end, the germline J gene is used to fill in that end. This chain uses TRBV26 with TRBJ2-4, with 7 positions matching TRBD2. CDR3 length equals 14 residues. V trimming: 2 bases; J trimming: 5 bases; junction bases outside the gene matches: 4. The germline V gene has CDR1 KGHPV and CDR2 FQNQEV (reference sequence). The sequenced CDR3 bases are TGTGCCAGCAGTCTGGAGGCTGGGGGAAACACCTTGTAC. Protein: CASSLEAGGNTLY. The entire CDR3 reads CASSLEAGGNTLYF.

A few counts support this clone. Gene names denote mouse genes. The CDR3 extends 1 residue past the end of the read, so its final part is completed from the germline J gene. This chain joins TRBV26 and TRBJ2-4, with a possible D match to TRBD1 (6 bases). The ends were cut back, 3 bases at V and 4 bases at J, with 8 bases in the middle. CDR1 is KGHPV, CDR2 FQNQEV, per germline (reference sequence). The CDR3 runs 13 residues. The covered CDR3 bases are TGTGCCAGCAGTCTAGGGACAAAAAACACCTTGTAC. Translation: CASSLGTKNTLY. The complete CDR3 protein is CASSLGTKNTLYF.

As regards this clone: Mouse gene names apply. The read halts 1 residue ahead of the CDR3 end, with the missing end drawn from the germline J gene. The rearrangement links TRBV26 to TRBJ1-4; D is uncertain. CDR3 size: 14 residues. CDR1 KGHPV and CDR2 FQNQEV come from the germline V gene (reference sequence). V gave up 4 bases and J gave up 0 bases, with 6 bases separating them. This chain's CDR3 is CASSRGFSNERLFF. The part of the CDR3 DNA that was read is TGTGCCAGCAGTCGGGGTTTTTCCAACGAAAGATTATTT.

Note on this clone: The germline and genes are mouse ones. The CDR3 end lies 1 residue beyond the end of the read and is filled in from the germline J gene. The V call is TRBV23, the J call TRBJ1-1. The germline gives CDR1 KGHTA, CDR2 FQNQQP. The CDR3 length is 11 residues. The DNA read from the CDR3 is TGCTCCAGCAGTCAACGGGGAGGAGTCTTC. Its protein is CSSSQRGGVF. The full CDR3 sequence reads CSSSQRGGVFF.